These 8 T cell receptor beta chains originate from one sample sequenced in a study of cytomegalovirus exposure and HLA in healthy donors. TCRdb's copy holds only in-frame clones and misses some; the assay was immunoSEQ multiplex PCR. This table has around 91,000 clones, under 95% appearing once. The sample taken for sequencing was PBMCs. Receptors originate from a woman aged 30 to 39 in good health and CMV-seropositive.

This rearrangement joins TRBV28 to TRBJ2-7; 8 bases align to TRBD1. There are 14 residues in the CDR3. J lost 6 bases, V lost 4 bases, and 8 bases had no gene match. Germline CDR1 reads MDHEN; CDR2 reads SYDVKM. The chain's CDR3 is CASSSGQGNSEQYF. For the CDR3, the DNA is TGTGCCAGCAGTTCCGGACAGGGTAACTCCGAGCAGTACTTC.

V is TRBV5-5 and J is TRBJ2-7; TRBD1 aligns across 11 bases. V was clipped by 4 bases and J by 7 bases; unmatched bases: 7. This CDR3 is 14 amino acids long. Germline values: CDR1 SGHKS, CDR2 YYEKEE (reference sequence). CDR3: CASSPRTGGLEQYF. CDR3 in DNA: TGTGCCAGCAGCCCCCGGACAGGGGGCTTGGAGCAGTACTTC.

This clone was detected once. The chain uses TRBV6-5 and TRBJ2-2; possibly TRBD2 for D (5 bases). Germline assignment: CDR1 MNHEY and CDR2 SVGAGI. Deletions cut 2 bases from V and 6 bases from J, with 7 bases between. The CDR3 runs to 13 residues. CDR3 in DNA: TGTGCCAGCAGTTACGAGAGGGCCGGGGAGCTGTTTTTT. Its translation: CASSYERAGELFF.

The chain uses TRBV7-6 and TRBJ1-5; 8 nucleotides agree with TRBD1. The germline gives CDR1 SGHVS, CDR2 FNYEAQ. The CDR3 is made up of 15 amino acids. Trimming took 2 bases from V and 4 from J; bases not matched to a gene: 4. Written as DNA, the CDR3 is TGTGCCAGCAGCTTAATGACAGGGGCAAATCAGCCCCAGCATTTT. It codes for CASSLMTGANQPQHF.

V and J are TRBV19 and TRBJ2-4, with 8 positions matching TRBD2. Germline-derived CDR1 and CDR2 are LNHDA and SQIVND (reference sequence). The CDR3 runs to 16 residues. The V and J ends lost 3 bases and 5 bases, in that order; junction bases with no gene match: 9. CDR3 DNA: TGTGCCAGTAGTATTGATCCAGCGGGAGAGCAAAACATTCAGTACTTC. Its translation is CASSIDPAGEQNIQYF.

This sequence joins TRBV10-3 and TRBJ1-5; D might be TRBD1 (5 bases). CDR1 and CDR2 from the germline V gene are ENHRY and SYGVKD. Between the trimmed V and J ends, which lost 3 bases and 4 bases, there was a span of 10 bases. The CDR3 has 14 residues. This chain's CDR3 is CAISEAGNNQPQHF. CDR3 nucleotide sequence: TGTGCCATCAGTGAAGCAGGGAATAATCAGCCCCAGCATTTT.

The chain uses TRBV6-1 and TRBJ2-1; TRBD2 matches at 10 bases. V was clipped by 4 bases and J by 5 bases; unmatched bases: 8. This CDR3 region has 16 residues. Germline CDR1 and CDR2: MNHNS and SASEGT. The CDR3: CASSGLAGVRNNEQFF. In DNA form, the CDR3 reads TGTGCCAGCAGTGGACTAGCGGGCGTCAGGAACAATGAGCAGTTCTTC.

The chain has TRBV28 and TRBJ1-2; TRBD1 matches at 7 bases. The germline CDR1 and CDR2 sequences are MDHEN and SYDVKM. The CDR3 is 14 amino acids. Unmatched junction bases numbered 4, after V lost 3 bases and J lost 3 bases. As DNA, the CDR3 is TGTGCCAGCAGTTTTGGACAGGAACACTATGGCTACACCTTC. It encodes CASSFGQEHYGYTF.